A selection of T cell receptor beta chains follows, all from one sample in a study of blood T cells in healthy people across ages. TCRdb redid the calling of the 5' RACE reads with MiXCR, one entry per CDR3 protein. The data hold about 840,000 distinct CDR3 sequences, with 25% to 30% observed a single time. In addition, the sample was reused for a study of T cells of mothers and their children.

The material sequenced was blood. These receptors all come from a woman between 35 and 50 years old in good health. CDR3s leave out the opening cysteine and the closing phenylalanine or tryptophan. Fields, in order: clone size, J gene, V gene, CDR3 protein. Size is stated for part of the rows, as once, few or many counts, or as a class when the clone is expanded.

many TRBJ2-1 TRBV7-9 ASSADSYSYNEQF
few TRBJ2-7 TRBV7-9 ASSAQGRPYEQY
many TRBJ2-7 TRBV4-3 ASSQVPGAKYEQY
few TRBJ2-3 TRBV14 ASSQDTWAGGHGPNTDTQY
- TRBJ2-1 TRBV30 AWAGTNEQF
many TRBJ2-7 TRBV5-1 ASRGQFYEQY
few TRBJ2-1 TRBV7-9 ASNGDRREQF
many TRBJ1-2 TRBV5-1 ASSLEPGQGNGYT
- TRBJ1-2 TRBV9 ASSVGTGLNYGYT
- TRBJ1-2 TRBV6-2/TRBV6-3 ASSRDSSCYGYT
- TRBJ1-6 TRBV5-4 ASSLGQASSYNSPLH
many TRBJ2-7 TRBV7-2 ASSLDSWFYRDEQY
- TRBJ1-2 TRBV20-1 SVPSTDRQGYT
- TRBJ2-7 TRBV20-1 SASRGSHEQY
- TRBJ1-1 TRBV12-3/TRBV12-4 ASSSPPFMEEAF
few TRBJ1-2 TRBV9 ASSGLTGGIYGYT
- TRBJ1-1 TRBV10-3 AISESSSGVGTEAF
- TRBJ1-5 TRBV7-2 ASSLDVSNQPQH
- TRBJ2-3 TRBV7-2 ASRHPGQQGTVDTQY
- TRBJ2-5 TRBV19 AGSIGPPAGTQY
few TRBJ1-5 TRBV20-1 SAIDRGNQPQH
- TRBJ2-5 TRBV6-2/TRBV6-3 ASTQLAETKRAQY
- TRBJ1-3 TRBV29-1 SGGDGGNTIY
many TRBJ2-5 TRBV15 ATLSALVGGRETQY
many TRBJ2-7 TRBV12-3/TRBV12-4 ASSFGSGGREQY
- TRBJ2-3 TRBV20-1 SAGRQGRAADTQY
- TRBJ2-7 TRBV20-1 SAVPGQGPGEQY
- TRBJ1-2 TRBV4-1 ASSPGQGTGYGYT
- TRBJ2-5 TRBV15 ATTLAGAGETQY
once TRBJ1-2 TRBV9 ASGVGQGPRGYGYT
- TRBJ1-5 TRBV7-8 ASREDRGSNQPQH
- TRBJ2-7 TRBV12-5 ASGLNSSTYEQY
many TRBJ1-2 TRBV29-1 SVEGPHDPYGYT
few TRBJ2-5 TRBV5-1 ASSLGSTSGVQETQY
- TRBJ2-3 TRBV12-3/TRBV12-4 ASRTGISADTQY
- TRBJ2-2 TRBV20-1 SARVEWASNTGELF
- TRBJ2-1 TRBV7-2 ASSPGRGLGSEQF
- TRBJ2-7 TRBV7-6 ASSKAPEDSSYEQY
- TRBJ1-2 TRBV5-1 ASSYEGRAVGYT
many TRBJ2-1 TRBV4-3 ASSQDTLYNEQF
- TRBJ1-2 TRBV14 ASSRTTGVVRNYGYT
few TRBJ2-3 TRBV9 ASSAEGNTDTQY
few TRBJ2-1 TRBV5-1 ASSAAGSYNEQF
once TRBJ2-7 TRBV11-2 ASSSVPGGYHNEQY
few TRBJ1-2 TRBV20-1 SASRQGAANYGYT
few TRBJ1-1 TRBV7-3 ASSPGGYRTEAF
- TRBJ1-4 TRBV2 ASSQGQINEKLF
few TRBJ2-2 TRBV12-3/TRBV12-4 ASSWGRSGELF